These T cell receptor beta chains were read from a single sample in a study of type 1 regulatory T cells. No cognate antigen is known for these TCRs. TCRdb independently ran MiXCR on the reads; one entry per CDR3 protein. The sample records roughly 65,000 distinct CDR3 sequences, 49% being singletons. The sequenced sample was cultured non-Tr1 T cells, either the whole culture or a sorted T cell fraction (not recorded which). Source of these receptors: a human donor in good health. The CDR3 runs from the conserved cysteine through the conserved F or W. A D gene is named only where the DNA matches it firmly. Size is stated for part of the rows, as once, few or many counts, or as a class when the clone is expanded.

D	V	size	J	DNA	CDR3
.	TRBV29-1	few	TRBJ2-7	TGCAGCGTTGAACAGGATACCTACGAGCAGTACTTC	CSVEQDTYEQYF
.	TRBV29-1	many	TRBJ1-1	TGCAGCTGGCAACGGAACACTGAAGCTTTCTTT	CSWQRNTEAFF
.	TRBV10-3	few	TRBJ1-6	TGTGCCATCAGGGTCAGTCCGTCCTATAATTCACCCCTCCACTTT	CAIRVSPSYNSPLHF
.	TRBV6-2/TRBV6-3	.	TRBJ2-4	TGTGCCAGCAGTTATGGGGCCGGGGCTTTAGCCAAAAACATTCAGTACTTC	CASSYGAGALAKNIQYF
.	TRBV27	.	TRBJ1-1	TGTGCCAGCAGTTTATCGGGGACTACCGGGACTGAAGCTTTCTTT	CASSLSGTTGTEAFF
TRBD2	TRBV20-1	.	TRBJ2-1	TGCAGTGCGAGGGATAGCGGGGGGCCAAAATACAATGAGCAGTTCTTC	CSARDSGGPKYNEQFF
TRBD1	TRBV11-3	.	TRBJ2-4	TGTGCCAGCAGCGCCGGGACAGGGGGAAAAGCCAAAAACATTCAGTACTTC	CASSAGTGGKAKNIQYF
.	TRBV7-2	.	TRBJ2-3	TGTGCCAGCAGCTTAGCATTTGGGGCGGGGGCCTACACAGATACGCAGTATTTT	CASSLAFGAGAYTDTQYF
.	TRBV11-2	.	TRBJ1-2	TGTGCCAGCAGCTTAGATCGGGGTTGGGGATCTGGCTACACCTTC	CASSLDRGWGSGYTF
.	TRBV27	.	TRBJ2-3	TGTGCCAGCAATCTCCGAGCGGAACATTGGACAGATACGCAGTATTTT	CASNLRAEHWTDTQYF
.	TRBV2	.	TRBJ1-1	TGTGCCAGCAGTGTGTTAGAGAACACTGAAGCTTTCTTT	CASSVLENTEAFF
TRBD2	TRBV10-3	few	TRBJ2-1	TGTGCCATCAGTAGCACTTCGGGACTAGCGGATGATTACAATGAGCAGTTCTTC	CAISSTSGLADDYNEQFF
.	TRBV7-9	few	TRBJ2-5	TGTGCCAGCAACCTAGGAGGGGTGGAAGAGACCCAGTACTTC	CASNLGGVEETQYF
.	TRBV20-1	.	TRBJ2-3	TGCAGTGCCTACGGGGGACGAAGCACAGATACGCAGTATTTT	CSAYGGRSTDTQYF
.	TRBV12-3/TRBV12-4	.	TRBJ2-1	TGTGCCAGCAGTTTAGGCCCCACAGGGTGGGATGAGCAGTTCTTC	CASSLGPTGWDEQFF
.	TRBV20-1	.	TRBJ2-5	TGCAGTGCTGACCCCGGGTTGTTGGGGGCCCCAGGCTCCCAGTACTTC	CSADPGLLGAPGSQYF
.	TRBV12-3/TRBV12-4	.	TRBJ1-2	TGTGCCAGCAGTTATTCGGGGACACCTAACTATGGCTACACCTTC	CASSYSGTPNYGYTF
.	TRBV30	.	TRBJ1-4	TGTGCCTGGGGTACGGGACTGGAGGAAAAACTGTTTTTT	CAWGTGLEEKLFF
TRBD2	TRBV7-2	.	TRBJ2-3	TGTGCCAGCGAACTAGCGGGGGGAAAAGATACGCAGTATTTT	CASELAGGKDTQYF
.	TRBV5-4	.	TRBJ2-5	TGTGCCAGCAGCTTAGGAGGGGTGGAGACCCAGTGCTTC	CASSLGGVETQCF
.	TRBV27	few	TRBJ2-6	TGTGCCAGCAGTCCCCGGACAGTCACCCTTTCTGGGGCCAACGTCCTGACTTTC	CASSPRTVTLSGANVLTF
.	TRBV19	few	TRBJ2-2	TGTGCCAGTAGTATGTCGGGACAATGGACCCACACCGGGGAGCTGTTTTTT	CASSMSGQWTHTGELFF
TRBD1	TRBV12-3/TRBV12-4	.	TRBJ2-7	TGTGCCAGCGCGAACCCGGGACAGGGGGCTCGCGAGCAGTACTTC	CASANPGQGAREQYF
.	TRBV7-8	.	TRBJ2-7	TGTGCCAGCAGCTTAGCGCTGATAGGCCTCTCCTACGAGCAGTACTTC	CASSLALIGLSYEQYF
.	TRBV3-1	.	TRBJ1-5	TGTGCCAGCAGCCAAGCCCCCAGGGTGAAGGGAAATAGCAATCAGCCCCAGCATTTT	CASSQAPRVKGNSNQPQHF
.	TRBV12-5	.	TRBJ2-3	TGTGCTAGTGGTTTAGGGCAGGTGAGCACAGATACGCAGTATTTT	CASGLGQVSTDTQYF
.	TRBV5-1	few	TRBJ1-4	TGCGCCAGCAGCCCCCTGGGGAGCAGTCATGAAAAACTGTTTTTT	CASSPLGSSHEKLFF
TRBD1	TRBV4-1	.	TRBJ1-2	TGCGCCAGCAGCACTCGACAGGGGAACTATGGCTACACCTTC	CASSTRQGNYGYTF
.	TRBV6-6	.	TRBJ1-1	TGTGCCAGCGCTCTCGGACGGACGAACACTGAAGCTTTCTTT	CASALGRTNTEAFF
.	TRBV19	few	TRBJ2-7	TGTGCCAGTAGTATTGATCCTCAGGCCAGGCTGGCCGAGCAGTACTTC	CASSIDPQARLAEQYF
.	TRBV12-5	.	TRBJ1-2	TGTGCTAGTGGCGTGACAGGTATCTCTGGCTACACCTTC	CASGVTGISGYTF
.	TRBV20-1	.	TRBJ2-3	TGCAGTGCCACTCGGGGATCCAATACGCAGTATTTT	CSATRGSNTQYF
.	TRBV7-2	few	TRBJ2-3	TGTGCCAGCAGCTTAAGGCAAGATACGCAGTATTTT	CASSLRQDTQYF
TRBD1	TRBV15	.	TRBJ2-4	TGTGCCACCAGCCGGGACAGGCTAAACATTCAGTACTTC	CATSRDRLNIQYF
.	TRBV7-2	.	TRBJ2-3	TGTGCCAGCAGCGGAAGAGGGGATACGCAGTATTTT	CASSGRGDTQYF
TRBD2	TRBV2	.	TRBJ2-5	TGTGCCAGCAGACAAGGGACTAGCAGCTGGGAGACCCAGTACTTC	CASRQGTSSWETQYF
TRBD1	TRBV6-6	.	TRBJ2-4	TGTGCCAGCAGTTACGCGCCGACAGGGGCCAAAAACATTCAGTACTTC	CASSYAPTGAKNIQYF
TRBD1	TRBV12-3/TRBV12-4	.	TRBJ2-3	TGTGCCAGCAGTTTAGATTCAACAGGGGTGGCAGATACGCAGTATTTT	CASSLDSTGVADTQYF
.	TRBV6-1	few	TRBJ1-1	TGTGCCAGCAGGGTCCAGAGCGCTGAAGCTTTCTTT	CASRVQSAEAFF
TRBD2	TRBV19	.	TRBJ2-1	TGTGCCACAGTAGCGGGGAACAATGAGCAGTTCTTC	CATVAGNNEQFF
.	TRBV19	many	TRBJ2-1	TGTGCCAGTAGTATGACTAGAGATGAGCAGTTCTTC	CASSMTRDEQFF